This T cell receptor beta chain is from a study of Ad26.COV2.S vaccination and SARS-CoV-2 variants. Study as a whole: Intramuscular Ad26.COV2.S doses were given once or twice, 56 days apart.

Treatment specified: over 15 received Ad26.COV2.S at low or high dose, single or two shots; 5 received placebo; per-sample allocation not given. Specimens were obtained on day 63 following the first vaccine or placebo injection. Measured with immunoSEQ multiplex PCR; TCRdb has only the in-frame clones, and not every one. The table records 380,000 or so clones, approximately 83% of them present only once. There are 13 residues in the CDR3. J gave up 5 bases and V 5 bases, and 4 bases lay outside the gene matches. Germline V gene sequence: CDR1 SGHTA, CDR2 FQGNSA. Notes on the study in general: Spike-specific CD8+ and CD4+ T cell responses reportedly showed substantial breadth after vaccination. Responses of T cells in total may have been underestimated by the TCR breadth and depth analyses.

As to this clone: Antigen specificity is unknown.

The input for sequencing was peripheral blood, taken in a trial of Ad26.COV2.S vaccine versus placebo. This sequence joins TRBV7-2 and TRBJ1-2; 8 bases match TRBD1. The sequence came from a person between 18 and 65 years old who received the Ad26.COV2.S COVID-19 vaccine or a placebo. The CDR3 spells CASSPDRVYGYTF. The CDR3 coding sequence is TGTGCCAGCAGCCCGGACAGGGTTTATGGCTACACCTTC. Based on the CDR3 plus reference TRBV7-2 and TRBJ1-2, the full variable domain is GAGVSQSPSNKVTEKGKDVELRCDPISGHTALYWYRQSLGQGLEFLIYFQGNSAPDKSGLPSDRFSAERTGGSVSTLTIQRTQQEDSAVYLCASSPDRVYGYTFGSGTRLTVV.